This entry lists 22 T cell receptor beta chains sequenced from one sample in a study of shared clonotypes between healthy human individuals. CD8 cells classed as naive were CD45RO-negative and positively selected for CCR7, excluding terminally differentiated effector memory CD45RA+ cells. Libraries were prepared by immunoSEQ multiplex PCR; TCRdb keeps only in-frame clonotypes and omits some of them. The table has some 740,000 clones, around 93% seen once; the top ten hold less than 25%. Sequences were obtained from naive CD8+ T cells sorted from blood. The receptors originated from a man in his thirties or forties in good health.

V usage is TRBV27 and J usage is TRBJ2-7, with no clear D. Germline loops: CDR1 MNHEY, CDR2 SMNVEV (reference sequence). V lost 8 bases and J lost 3, with 20 bases in between. The CDR3 has 15 amino acids. This chain's CDR3 is CASAPRPTGHYEQYF. The DNA of the CDR3 is TGTGCCAGCGCTCCCCGACCCACTGGCCACTACGAGCAGTACTTC.

This clone was detected only once. This chain links TRBV19 with TRBJ2-1; D is unclear. The CDR3 runs to 16 residues. The germline V and J ends were trimmed by 0 bases and 4 bases, with 13 bases remaining between them. Germline V gene data show CDR1 as LNHDA and CDR2 as SQIVND (reference sequence). In nucleotides, the CDR3 is TGTGCCAGTAGTATAGACCCGGGTGTTGGATACAATGAGCAGTTCTTC. Protein product: CASSIDPGVGYNEQFF.

The chain joins TRBV5-1 to TRBJ2-3; 7 bases fit TRBD2. The ends lost 0 bases at V and 2 bases at J; junction bases unmatched: 6. This CDR3 has 16 residues. The germline gives CDR1 SGHRS, CDR2 YFSETQ. CDR3 nucleotides: TGCGCCAGCAGCTTGGTGCCAGGGAGGGTCACAGATACGCAGTATTTT. Protein product: CASSLVPGRVTDTQYF. The full variable domain, completed using reference TRBV5-1 and TRBJ2-3, is KAGVTQTPRYLIKTRGQQVTLSCSPISGHRSVSWYQQTPGQGLQFLFEYFSETQRNKGNFPGRFSGRQFSNSRSEMNVSTLELGDSALYLCASSLVPGRVTDTQYFGPGTRLTVL.

This clone was observed once. The chain is built from TRBV9 and TRBJ2-1; TRBD1 matches 10 bases. Germline loops: CDR1 SGDLS, CDR2 YYNGEE. With 4 bases clipped from V and 4 bases from J, the junction kept 8 bases outside the gene matches. There are 16 residues in the CDR3. The CDR3: CASSLMRDRGYNEQFF. The CDR3 nucleotides are TGTGCCAGCAGCCTTATGCGGGACAGGGGATACAATGAGCAGTTCTTC.

This chain links TRBV19 with TRBJ2-7, with TRBD2 matching over 7 bases. CDR3 size: 18 residues. The germline gives CDR1 LNHDA, CDR2 SQIVND (reference sequence). V trimming: 3 bases; J trimming: 3 bases; junction bases outside the gene matches: 17. The CDR3 sequence is CASSIKAAVKAGDYEQYF. The CDR3 DNA reads TGTGCCAGTAGTATTAAGGCGGCTGTTAAGGCGGGAGACTACGAGCAGTACTTC. The whole variable domain, remainder taken from reference TRBV19 and TRBJ2-7, is DGGITQSPKYLFRKEGQNVTLSCEQNLNHDAMYWYRQDPGQGLRLIYYSQIVNDFQKGDIAEGYSVSREKKESFPLTVTSAQKNPTAFYLCASSIKAAVKAGDYEQYFGPGTRLTVT.

The J gene is TRBJ2-5, the V gene TRBV28; TRBD1 is a possible D gene (6 bases). Germline V gene lookup returns CDR1 MDHEN and CDR2 SYDVKM. V lost 5 bases and J lost 0, with 7 bases in between. This CDR3 comprises 13 residues. CDR3 sequence (DNA): TGTGCCAGCAGTGACAGGTACCAAGAGACCCAGTACTTC. Encoded protein: CASSDRYQETQYF.

The V gene is TRBV7-2, the J gene TRBJ2-7, with D unclear. Germline CDR1 SGHTA, CDR2 FQGNSA. The CDR3 runs to 13 residues. V lost 2 bases, J lost 4 bases, and 9 bases lay in between. CDR3 nucleotides: TGTGCCAGCAGCTTACTACCACTGTACGAGCAGTACTTC. Translated: CASSLLPLYEQYF.

The chain links TRBV27 to TRBJ1-2; a possible D gene is TRBD1 (6 bases). Per the germline V gene, CDR1 is MNHEY and CDR2 is SMNVEV (reference sequence). The V end lost 10 bases, the J end lost 4 bases, and 13 bases lay between the germline ends. The CDR3 is 12 amino acids. CDR3 region: CAISDRLYGYTF. In nucleotides, the CDR3 is TGTGCCATATCAGACAGGCTCTATGGCTACACCTTC.

The table lists this clone with a count of one. This chain links TRBV19 with TRBJ2-5, with 9 bases lining up with TRBD2. Germline lookup yields CDR1 LNHDA and CDR2 SQIVND (reference sequence). The junction had 6 bases not matched to a gene; V was cut back by 2 bases and J by 2 bases. This CDR3 comprises 16 residues. CDR3 region: CASSIKRLAVQETQYF. The CDR3, as DNA: TGTGCCAGTAGTATAAAACGACTAGCGGTTCAAGAGACCCAGTACTTC.

This clone appeared many times. V usage is TRBV6-5 and J usage is TRBJ2-7; D is tentatively TRBD1 or TRBD2 (5 bases each). The CDR3 is 13 amino acids. V dropped 4 bases and J dropped 3 bases, with 10 bases sitting between them. CDR1 is MNHEY and CDR2 is SVGAGI in the germline V gene. CDR3 sequence (DNA): TGTGCCAGCAGTTCCGGGGCCTACTACGAGCAGTACTTC. Its protein product is CASSSGAYYEQYF.

This clone is a singleton in its sample. One base away lies a much larger clone, so this may be a sequencing read error. V is TRBV9 and J is TRBJ2-6; a possible D gene is TRBD1 (6 bases). Germline CDR1 SGDLS, CDR2 YYNGEE. CDR3 size: 14 residues. V lost 3 bases, J lost 2 bases, and 6 bases lay in between. CDR3 DNA: TGTGCCAGCAGCGGGACAGCTGGGGCCAACGTCCTGACTTTC. This gives the protein CASSGTAGANVLTF.

To note about this clone: The sample holds other DNA sequences that translate to the same CDR3. The rearrangement joins TRBV11-3 to TRBJ2-5; the D gene is possibly TRBD1 (5 bases). Trimming left V 5 bases short and J 1 base short, with 8 bases between. The CDR3 runs to 13 residues. Germline V lookup: CDR1 SGHNT, CDR2 YENEEA. The CDR3 loop reads CASSPDSQETQYF. The CDR3, as DNA: TGTGCCAGCAGCCCCGACAGCCAAGAGACCCAGTACTTC.

The chain combines TRBV5-1 with TRBJ2-3, with D hard to call. CDR1 is SGHRS, CDR2 YFSETQ, per germline. There are 17 residues in the CDR3. The V and J ends lost 2 bases and 1 base respectively, with 17 bases between them. The CDR3 here is CASSFNEFGVGTDTQYF. In nucleotides, the CDR3 is TGCGCCAGCAGCTTTAACGAATTTGGGGTGGGCACAGATACGCAGTATTTT.

V and J are TRBV18 and TRBJ2-7; TRBD2 aligns across 8 bases. The germline V gene encodes CDR1 KGHSH and CDR2 LQKENI. This CDR3 contains 16 residues. Trimming at V came to 0 bases and at J to 3 bases, leaving 7 bases not matched to a gene. The DNA for the CDR3 is TGTGCCAGCTCACCACCGGGTAGCGGGAATAGCTACGAGCAGTACTTC. This translates into CASSPPGSGNSYEQYF.

The genes are TRBV7-9 and TRBJ1-5, with 7 bases aligning to TRBD1. The V gene's germline CDR1 is SEHNR and CDR2 FQNEAQ (reference sequence). The CDR3 is made up of 15 amino acids. The V gene end was trimmed by 9 bases and the J gene end by 1 base; junction bases not matched to a gene: 9. CDR3 region: CASSGSTGSNQPQHF. The CDR3 DNA follows: TGTGCCAGTAGCGGGTCGACAGGGAGCAATCAGCCCCAGCATTTT.

This chain joins TRBV7-8 and TRBJ2-5, with 11 bases identical to TRBD1. Germline CDR1 is SGHVS and CDR2 is FQNEAQ. Trimming took 5 bases from V and 4 from J; bases not matched to a gene: 6. The CDR3 has 15 residues. The CDR3 coding sequence is TGTGCCAGCAGCCCGGACAGGGGGCTGGCAGAGACCCAGTACTTC. Protein sequence: CASSPDRGLAETQYF.

The gene calls are TRBV10-2 and TRBJ2-6, with 9 bases fitting TRBD1. Germline V lookup: CDR1 WSHSY, CDR2 SAAADI. There are 19 residues in the CDR3. J lost 0 bases, V lost 3 bases, and 9 bases had no gene match. This CDR3 is CASSDPTGGAFSGANVLTF. The CDR3 region has the DNA TGCGCCAGCAGTGACCCAACAGGGGGCGCGTTCTCTGGGGCCAACGTCCTGACTTTC.

This chain uses TRBV7-9 with TRBJ2-4; D is unresolved. This CDR3 is 12 amino acids long. The ends were cut back, 1 base at V and 15 bases at J, with 13 bases in the middle. The V gene's germline CDR1 is SEHNR and CDR2 FQNEAQ (reference sequence). CDR3 coding DNA: TGTGCCAGCAGCTTAGACCGAGATATCTGGTACTTC. Translated, it gives CASSLDRDIWYF.

This chain uses TRBV29-1 with TRBJ2-2, with TRBD2 matching over 8 bases. In germline, CDR1 is SQVTM, CDR2 ANQGSEA. J was trimmed by 1 base and V by 6 bases; bases with no gene match: 1. This CDR3 has 13 residues. The CDR3 sequence: CSVTSGNTGELFF. The DNA for the CDR3 is TGCAGCGTCACTAGCGGGAACACCGGGGAGCTGTTTTTT.

V usage is TRBV6-1 and J usage is TRBJ2-1; no definite D call. The CDR3 runs to 14 residues. The germline V and J ends were trimmed by 2 bases and 3 bases, with 8 bases remaining between them. Germline assignment: CDR1 MNHNS and CDR2 SASEGT. The CDR3 protein is CASSEMVGYNEQFF. The CDR3, as DNA: TGTGCCAGCAGTGAAATGGTGGGCTACAATGAGCAGTTCTTC.

This chain uses TRBV7-3 with TRBJ2-1; TRBD2 matches 12 bases. The germline V gene encodes CDR1 SGHTA and CDR2 FQGTGA. The CDR3 totals 16 residues. V lost 5 bases to trimming and J lost 0 bases; unmatched junction nucleotides: 2. The CDR3 DNA follows: TGTGCCAGCAGCCCGACTAGCGGGAGCTCCTACAATGAGCAGTTCTTC. Encoded protein: CASSPTSGSSYNEQFF.

Remarks on this clone: With only one base between it and a far larger clone, this is likely a read error. The chain combines TRBV6-1 with TRBJ2-2; weak D call: TRBD2 (5 bases). The V gene's germline CDR1 is MNHNS and CDR2 SASEGT. The CDR3 contains 13 residues. The V and J ends lost 3 bases and 3 bases respectively, with 5 bases between them. The CDR3 loop reads CASSDGDTGELFF. CDR3 sequence (DNA): TGTGCCAGCAGTGACGGGGACACCGGGGAGCTGTTTTTT.